This paragraph covers one TCR beta chain sequence. This CDR3 has 14 residues. V lost 4 bases to trimming and J lost 5 bases; unmatched junction nucleotides: 7. Germline V gene lookup returns CDR1 SQVTM and CDR2 ANQGSEA. The assay was immunoSEQ multiplex PCR, and TCRdb's table has in-frame clones only and misses some. Here the sample spans about 140,000 clones, under 90% being singletons. This entry comes from a study of blood T cell repertoires in COVID-19. For the study at large: There were acute and convalescent COVID-19 samples, and they came from the United States, Italy and Spain. Sources were T cells, B-cell-depleted T cells, or PBMCs; the material itself was cDNA or gDNA.

Recruitment covered 25 or so US areas and drew participants whose ages spanned roughly 18 to 90 years. Self-reported history from a screening survey and questionnaire set each donor's cohort. The V and J genes are TRBV29-1 and TRBJ1-5, with 8 bases identical to TRBD1. Sequencing was carried out using PBMCs or T cells enriched from blood (not recorded which). The receptor was isolated from a woman between 18 and 29 years old who had been exposed to COVID-19. The CDR3, as DNA: TGCAGCGTTGGGACAGGGATTCACGATCAGCCCCAGCATTTT. It codes for CSVGTGIHDQPQHF. Drawing the rest from reference TRBV29-1 and TRBJ1-5, the complete variable domain is SAVISQKPSRDICQRGTSLTIQCQVDSQVTMMFWYRQQPGQSLTLIATANQGSEATYESGFVIDKFPISRPNLTFSTLTVSNMSPEDSSIYLCSVGTGIHDQPQHFGDGTRLSIL.